These 17 T cell receptor beta chains were all obtained from the same sample, sequenced in a study of OX40 agonist ivuxolimab in advanced cancers. Sequenced by immunoSEQ multiplex PCR; TCRdb stores in-frame clones only, minus some. The repertoire holds about 98,000 clones, with roughly nine tenths as singletons. Sequencing was performed on CD4+ or CD8+ T cells sorted from blood, taken in a trial of the OX40 agonist ivuxolimab. These receptors all come from an adult with an advanced solid tumor such as melanoma, head and neck, liver or kidney cancer.

This sequence joins TRBV6-5 and TRBJ1-5, with D maybe TRBD1 (5 bases). Germline loops: CDR1 MNHEY, CDR2 SVGAGI. The CDR3 sequence is 14 residues long. V shed 5 bases and J shed 3 bases, with 11 bases lying between them. Here the CDR3 DNA reads TGTGCCAGCAGTAAGGGACTTGTCAATCAGCCCCAGCATTTT. It is translated as CASSKGLVNQPQHF.

The chain has TRBV19 and TRBJ2-3, with 7 positions matching TRBD2. J was trimmed by 2 bases and V by 4 bases; bases with no gene match: 3. The germline V gene encodes CDR1 LNHDA and CDR2 SQIVND (reference sequence). This CDR3 region has 14 residues. The CDR3 spells CASSRGGVTDTQYF. For the CDR3, the DNA is TGTGCCAGTAGTAGGGGGGGGGTCACAGATACGCAGTATTTT.

The chain couples TRBV7-2 to TRBJ2-1; D assignment may be TRBD1 or TRBD2 (6 bases each). Germline V CDR1 and CDR2: SGHTA, FQGNSA. This CDR3 has 16 residues. V was trimmed by 6 bases and J by 6 bases, leaving 21 bases between them. The CDR3 DNA is TGTGCCAGCAGTCGGAAGAGTGGGGGGCTCTTCAATGAGCAGTTCTTC. It is translated as CASSRKSGGLFNEQFF.

The chain couples TRBV7-2 to TRBJ2-5; no clear D gene. The CDR3 consists of 14 residues. The germline V and J ends were trimmed by 4 bases and 5 bases, with 14 bases remaining between them. From germline, CDR1 is SGHTA and CDR2 FQGNSA. The CDR3 region is CASSSTSAGETQYF. CDR3 nucleotides: TGTGCCAGCAGCTCCACTTCGGCCGGGGAGACCCAGTACTTC.

The J gene is TRBJ2-7, the V gene TRBV6-5; D may be TRBD1 (6 bases). Germline values: CDR1 MNHEY, CDR2 SVGAGI. This CDR3 contains 15 residues. Deletions cut 2 bases from V and 2 bases from J, with 13 bases between. The CDR3 here is CASSYPGQSTYEQYF. CDR3 coding DNA: TGTGCCAGCAGTTACCCAGGACAGTCTACCTACGAGCAGTACTTC.

For this clone: This sample includes further DNA sequences coding for the same CDR3. The chain has TRBV5-5 and TRBJ1-2, with D perhaps matching TRBD1 (6 bases). Trimming stripped 4 bases from V and 5 bases from J, with 15 bases between. This CDR3 is built from 14 residues. Germline V gives CDR1 SGHKS, CDR2 YYEKEE (reference sequence). CDR3 sequence: CASSPQGLDYGYTF. The CDR3, as DNA: TGTGCCAGCAGCCCTCAGGGGCTGGATTATGGCTACACCTTC.

The V call is TRBV28, the J call TRBJ1-4; D gene uncertain. V lost 6 bases to trimming and J lost 1 base, with 9 bases between them. Germline lookup yields CDR1 MDHEN and CDR2 SYDVKM. The CDR3 is 14 residues long. CDR3 bases: TGTGCCAGCAGCCCTCCCGGAACTAATGAAAAACTGTTTTTT. Amino acid sequence: CASSPPGTNEKLFF.

Note on this clone: In this CDR3 the conserved last residue, phenylalanine or tryptophan, is missing, so a read error is likely. V is TRBV14 and J is TRBJ1-6; D gene unclear. V dropped 0 bases and J dropped 9 bases, with 6 bases sitting between them. This CDR3 region has 13 residues. Germline lookup yields CDR1 SGHDN and CDR2 FVKESK. CDR3 coding DNA: TGTGCCAGCAGCCAAGATTGGAGTTCACCCCTCCACCTT. Encoded protein: CASSQDWSSPLHL.

The CDR3 reads CSVRGELEKLFF. CDR3 nucleotides: TGCAGCGTTCGGGGGGAGCTCGAAAAACTGTTTTTT. The chain combines TRBV29-1 with TRBJ1-4; D may be TRBD1 (5 bases). The CDR3 extends over 12 amino acids. The germline CDR1 and CDR2 sequences are SQVTM and ANQGSEA. Trimming shortened V by 5 bases and J by 8 bases, and 12 bases separated the two germline ends.

The chain carries TRBV11-2 and TRBJ1-1, with 7 bases identical to TRBD1. CDR1 is SGHAT, CDR2 FQNNGV, per germline. The CDR3 has 15 amino acids. The ends lost 4 bases at V and 1 base at J; junction bases unmatched: 6. The DNA for the CDR3 is TGTGCCAGCAGCTCTCTGGGACAGCGGAACACTGAAGCTTTCTTT. Translating gives CASSSLGQRNTEAFF.

The rearrangement links TRBV5-1 to TRBJ2-5, with 10 nucleotides matching TRBD1. Losses at the gene ends were 4 bases for V and 11 bases for J; bases not matched to a gene: 14. The CDR3 has 15 residues. Germline assignment: CDR1 SGHRS and CDR2 YFSETQ. CDR3 in amino acids: CASSLSGTGDVGQYF. The CDR3 DNA sequence: TGCGCCAGCAGCCTATCCGGGACAGGGGACGTAGGGCAGTACTTC.

The chain recombines TRBV5-1 with TRBJ2-3; no clear D. From germline, CDR1 is SGHRS and CDR2 YFSETQ. This CDR3 comprises 15 residues. V was trimmed by 4 bases and J by 3 bases, leaving 15 bases between them. CDR3 residues: CASSPSLGGTDTQYF. CDR3 DNA: TGCGCCAGCAGCCCCTCCCTGGGTGGTACAGATACGCAGTATTTT.

V gene TRBV7-7 combines with J gene TRBJ1-4, with a tentative D call TRBD1 (5 bases). Trimming cost V 11 bases and J 6 bases, with 13 bases left between them. The length of the CDR3 is 12 residues. Germline V gene lookup returns CDR1 SSHAT and CDR2 FNYEAQ (reference sequence). This CDR3 is CAAGADDEKLFF. CDR3 coding DNA: TGTGCCGCCGGGGCAGACGATGAAAAACTGTTTTTT.

The chain links TRBV11-1 to TRBJ2-3, with D uncertain. Trimming stripped 3 bases from V and 6 bases from J, with 13 bases between. Germline V gene lookup returns CDR1 SGHAT and CDR2 FQDESV (reference sequence). The CDR3 consists of 14 residues. The CDR3 DNA follows: TGTGCCAGCAGCTTCACTGCCAAAGGCGATACGCAGTATTTT. Its protein is CASSFTAKGDTQYF.

Of note for this clone: A read error may produce the germline difference seen at one junction end. The chain couples TRBV7-2 to TRBJ1-2, with TRBD1 as a possible D gene (5 bases). The CDR3 sequence is 16 residues long. The germline V gene has CDR1 SGHTA and CDR2 FQGNSA. As DNA, the CDR3 is TGTGCCAACAGCTTTCACGGGGCGGGGGACCCATATGGCTACACCTTC. Translating gives CANSFHGAGDPYGYTF.

DNA of the CDR3: TGTGCCAGCAGTTTAGTTGGGGGAGAGCAGTACTTC. Its protein is CASSLVGGEQYF. The V gene is TRBV27, the J gene TRBJ2-7; tentatively, D is TRBD1 or TRBD2 (5 bases each). In germline, CDR1 is MNHEY, CDR2 SMNVEV (reference sequence). The CDR3 length is 12 residues. V gave up 2 bases and J gave up 7 bases, with 9 bases separating them.

J is TRBJ1-2 and V is TRBV6-1; TRBD1 might be the D (6 bases). Trimming left V 7 bases short and J 3 bases short, with 15 bases between. Germline V gene data show CDR1 as MNHNS and CDR2 as SASEGT. This CDR3 contains 14 residues. This chain's CDR3 is CASILRGGDYGYTF. The CDR3 nucleotides are TGTGCCAGCATCTTAAGGGGGGGTGACTATGGCTACACCTTC.